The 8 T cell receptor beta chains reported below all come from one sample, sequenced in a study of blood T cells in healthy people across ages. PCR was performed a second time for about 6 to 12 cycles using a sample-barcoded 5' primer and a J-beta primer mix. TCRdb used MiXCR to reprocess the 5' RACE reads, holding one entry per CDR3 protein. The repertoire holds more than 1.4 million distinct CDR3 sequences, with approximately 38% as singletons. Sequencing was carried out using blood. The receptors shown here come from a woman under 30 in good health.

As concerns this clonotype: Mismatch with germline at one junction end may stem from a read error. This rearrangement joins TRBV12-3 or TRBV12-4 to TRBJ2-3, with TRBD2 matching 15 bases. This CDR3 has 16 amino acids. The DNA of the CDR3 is TGTGCCAGCAGTCGTGGACTAGCGGGAGGGGGAGATACGGAGTATTTT. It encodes CASSRGLAGGGDTEYF.

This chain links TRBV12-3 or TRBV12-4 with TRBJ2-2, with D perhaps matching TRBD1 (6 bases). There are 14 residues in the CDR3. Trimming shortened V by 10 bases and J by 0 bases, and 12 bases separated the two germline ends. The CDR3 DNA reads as TGTGCCATCAAGGGACAATCGAACACCGGGGAGCTGTTTTTT. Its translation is CAIKGQSNTGELFF.

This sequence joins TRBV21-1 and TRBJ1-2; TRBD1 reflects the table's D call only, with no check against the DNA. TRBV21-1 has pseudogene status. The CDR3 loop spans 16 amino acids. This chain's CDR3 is CAATIRVQVLFYGYTF. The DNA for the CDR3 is TGTGCCGCGACTATCCGAGTACAGGTACTTTTCTATGGCTACACCTTC.

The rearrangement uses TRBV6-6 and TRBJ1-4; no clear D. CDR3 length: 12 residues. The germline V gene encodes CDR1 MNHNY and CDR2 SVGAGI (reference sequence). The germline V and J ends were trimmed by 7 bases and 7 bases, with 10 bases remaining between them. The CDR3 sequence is CASKAGSEKLFF. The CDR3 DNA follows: TGTGCCAGCAAAGCGGGTAGTGAAAAACTGTTTTTT.

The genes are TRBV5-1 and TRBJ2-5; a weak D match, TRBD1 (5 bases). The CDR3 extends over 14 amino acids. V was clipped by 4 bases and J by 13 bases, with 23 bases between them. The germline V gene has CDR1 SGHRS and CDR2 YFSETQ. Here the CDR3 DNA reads TGCGCCAGCAGCCTCGATTCGACAGCCCCTGAGCGGTACTTC. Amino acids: CASSLDSTAPERYF.

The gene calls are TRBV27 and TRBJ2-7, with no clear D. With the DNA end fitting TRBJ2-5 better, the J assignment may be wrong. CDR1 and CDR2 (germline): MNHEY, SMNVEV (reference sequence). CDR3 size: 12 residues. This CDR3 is CASSPLTGTQYF. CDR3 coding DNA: TGTGCCAGCAGTCCCCTCACGGGGACCCAGTACTTC.

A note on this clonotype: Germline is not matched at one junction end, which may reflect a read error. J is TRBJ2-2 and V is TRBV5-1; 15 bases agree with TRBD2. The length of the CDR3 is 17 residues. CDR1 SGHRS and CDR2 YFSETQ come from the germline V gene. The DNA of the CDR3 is TGCGCCAGCAGCTCCGGGACTAGCGGGGGGAACAGCGGGGAGCTGTTTTTT. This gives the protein CASSSGTSGGNSGELFF.

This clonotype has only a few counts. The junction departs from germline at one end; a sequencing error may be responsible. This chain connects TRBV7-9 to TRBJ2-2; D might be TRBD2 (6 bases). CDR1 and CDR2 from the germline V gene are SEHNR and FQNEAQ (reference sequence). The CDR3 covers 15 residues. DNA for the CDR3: TGTGCTAGCAGCTCCTGGACTACCAACACCGGGGAGCTGTTTTTT. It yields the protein CASSSWTTNTGELFF. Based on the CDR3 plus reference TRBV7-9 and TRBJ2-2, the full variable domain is DTGVSQNPRHKITKRGQNVTFRCDPISEHNRLYWYRQTLGQGPEFLTYFQNEAQLEKSRLLSDRFSAERPKGSFSTLEIQRTEQGDSAMYLCASSSWTTNTGELFFGEGSRLTVL.